The 19 T cell receptor beta chains listed next were all sequenced from one sample in a study of cytomegalovirus exposure and HLA in healthy donors. In the PCR, 60 Vbeta and 13 Jbeta primers were used. Here immunoSEQ multiplex PCR was the method, and the copy in TCRdb shows in-frame clones only, minus some. The data hold about 160,000 clones, with around 69% observed a single time. Sequenced sample: PBMCs. These receptors all stem from a man in his 60s in good health and CMV-seronegative.

This clone turned up a few times. The chain is built from TRBV7-2 and TRBJ1-5, with a tentative D call TRBD1 (5 bases). The CDR3 runs to 13 residues. Germline CDR1 SGHTA, CDR2 FQGNSA. V dropped 6 bases and J dropped 5 bases, with 11 bases sitting between them. The CDR3 loop reads CASRRQPDQPQHF. Here the CDR3 DNA reads TGTGCCAGCAGGCGACAGCCCGATCAGCCCCAGCATTTT.

J is TRBJ2-3 and V is TRBV19; possible D gene TRBD2, 6 bases. CDR3 length equals 16 residues. The ends were cut back, 4 bases at V and 0 bases at J, with 14 bases in the middle. Germline assignment: CDR1 LNHDA and CDR2 SQIVND (reference sequence). The CDR3 loop is CASSRIAEMSTDTQYF. Here the CDR3 DNA reads TGTGCCAGTAGTAGAATAGCGGAAATGAGCACAGATACGCAGTATTTT.

This chain connects TRBV5-5 to TRBJ1-6; the D is unclear. The V and J ends lost 0 bases and 9 bases respectively, with 13 bases between them. This CDR3 region has 15 residues. Germline CDR1 is SGHKS and CDR2 is YYEKEE (reference sequence). This chain's CDR3 is CASSLEGQEVSPLHF. In nucleotides, the CDR3 is TGTGCCAGCAGCTTGGAGGGTCAGGAGGTTTCACCCCTCCACTTT.

This chain joins TRBV7-9 and TRBJ1-4, with a tentative D call TRBD1 (6 bases). CDR1 and CDR2 from the germline V gene are SEHNR and FQNEAQ (reference sequence). The CDR3 extends over 16 amino acids. V was shortened by 5 bases and J by 4 bases, with 17 bases between the two germline ends. The CDR3 reads CASSPTSAGDNEKLFF. Written as DNA, the CDR3 is TGTGCCAGCAGCCCCACCTCGGCAGGGGATAATGAAAAACTGTTTTTT.

This sequence joins TRBV27 and TRBJ2-3, with D possibly TRBD2 on 6 matching bases. Germline CDR1 is MNHEY and CDR2 is SMNVEV (reference sequence). V lost 3 bases and J lost 0, with 10 bases in between. The CDR3 spans 15 residues. CDR3 DNA: TGTGCCAGCAGTTTCGGGACTCCTAGCACAGATACGCAGTATTTT. Translating gives CASSFGTPSTDTQYF.

The chain has TRBV27 and TRBJ2-7, with D perhaps matching TRBD1 (6 bases). Per the germline V gene, CDR1 is MNHEY and CDR2 is SMNVEV (reference sequence). The CDR3 is 14 amino acids. V lost 8 bases, J lost 3 bases, and 17 bases lay in between. The CDR3 loop reads CASGTRTVDYEQYF. CDR3 in DNA: TGTGCCAGCGGTACCAGGACAGTTGACTACGAGCAGTACTTC.

The chain couples TRBV11-2 to TRBJ2-7; TRBD1 aligns across 7 bases. This CDR3 is built from 15 residues. J lost 2 bases, V lost 0 bases, and 4 bases had no gene match. The V gene's germline CDR1 is SGHAT and CDR2 FQNNGV. CDR3 region: CASSLEKQGTYEQYF. As DNA, the CDR3 is TGTGCCAGCAGCTTAGAGAAACAGGGGACCTACGAGCAGTACTTC.

This chain uses TRBV5-6 with TRBJ2-3, with unresolved D. Germline V gene sequence: CDR1 SGHDT, CDR2 YYEEEE. The CDR3 covers 13 residues. Trimming shortened V by 2 bases and J by 2 bases, and 6 bases separated the two germline ends. CDR3 in DNA: TGTGCCAGCAGCTTCCTAGACACAGATACGCAGTATTTT. Encoded protein: CASSFLDTDTQYF. Using reference TRBV5-6 and TRBJ2-3 for the parts outside the CDR3, the full variable domain is DAGVTQSPTHLIKTRGQQVTLRCSPKSGHDTVSWYQQALGQGPQFIFQYYEEEERQRGNFPDRFSGHQFPNYSSELNVNALLLGDSALYLCASSFLDTDTQYFGPGTRLTVL.

V usage is TRBV5-1 and J usage is TRBJ1-1, with D unclear. V lost 2 bases and J lost 7, with 9 bases in between. CDR3 size: 12 residues. Germline CDR1 SGHRS, CDR2 YFSETQ. This CDR3 is CASSFFGVEAFF. The CDR3 DNA is TGCGCCAGCAGCTTTTTCGGGGTTGAAGCTTTCTTT.

This clone was observed a few times. This sequence joins TRBV19 and TRBJ2-7; possible D gene TRBD1, 6 bases. The CDR3 has 13 amino acids. The V gene's germline CDR1 is LNHDA and CDR2 SQIVND (reference sequence). Trimming cost V 7 bases and J 2 bases, with 12 bases left between them. This chain's CDR3 is CASTGTRTYEQYF. The CDR3 nucleotides are TGTGCCAGTACCGGGACACGGACCTACGAGCAGTACTTC.

This clone was recorded at least ten times. J is TRBJ2-1 and V is TRBV6-4, with D perhaps matching TRBD2 (5 bases). The CDR3 runs to 16 residues. Germline CDR1 is MRHNA and CDR2 is SNTAGT. V was pared by 3 bases and J by 1 base, with 13 bases between. This CDR3 reads CASSDEGDGSYNEQFF. CDR3 DNA: TGTGCCAGCAGTGATGAGGGAGATGGGTCCTACAATGAGCAGTTCTTC.

The chain uses TRBV28 and TRBJ2-6; 8 nucleotides agree with TRBD1. The germline gives CDR1 MDHEN, CDR2 SYDVKM. The J segment lost 0 bases and the V segment lost 6 bases, leaving 4 bases of the junction unmatched. The CDR3 loop spans 16 amino acids. CDR3 in amino acids: CASRRTGSSGANVLTF. The DNA of the CDR3 is TGTGCCAGCAGAAGGACAGGGTCCTCTGGGGCCAACGTCCTGACTTTC.

V gene TRBV19 combines with J gene TRBJ2-7, with 7 bases identical to TRBD1. Germline V lookup: CDR1 LNHDA, CDR2 SQIVND (reference sequence). The CDR3 sequence is 15 residues long. Trimming cost V 3 bases and J 2 bases; bases outside gene matches: 7. CDR3 in amino acids: CASSIGSGTAYEQYF. The CDR3, as DNA: TGTGCCAGTAGTATCGGATCCGGGACAGCCTACGAGCAGTACTTC.

This chain uses TRBV25-1 with TRBJ2-1, with TRBD2 as a possible D gene (6 bases). V gave up 1 base and J gave up 7 bases, with 14 bases separating them. The CDR3 has 15 amino acids. Germline V lookup: CDR1 MGHDK, CDR2 SYGVNS. For the CDR3, the DNA is TGTGCCAGCAGTGAATGGGGCCCCGGGAGTAATGAGCAGTTCTTC. This encodes CASSEWGPGSNEQFF.

The chain is built from TRBV30 and TRBJ1-2; the D gene is possibly TRBD1 (6 bases). There are 14 residues in the CDR3. Deletions cut 2 bases from V and 8 bases from J, with 18 bases between. The V gene's germline CDR1 is GTSNPN and CDR2 SVGIG (reference sequence). CDR3 DNA: TGTGCCTGGAGTAGGCCTGGGGGCGCATGGGGCTACACCTTC. Residues: CAWSRPGGAWGYTF.

The chain combines TRBV4-3 with TRBJ2-1, with D perhaps matching TRBD2 (6 bases). This CDR3 has 17 amino acids. V was shortened by 1 base and J by 3 bases, with 16 bases between the two germline ends. CDR1 is LGHNA and CDR2 is YSLEER in the germline V gene. The CDR3 here is CASSQGGYREFYNEQFF. CDR3 sequence (DNA): TGCGCCAGCAGCCAAGGGGGTTACCGGGAGTTCTACAATGAGCAGTTCTTC.

There are a few counts of this clone. V gene TRBV9 combines with J gene TRBJ2-3; a weak D match, TRBD2 (6 bases). Trimming took 0 bases from V and 3 from J, leaving 14 bases between them. The CDR3 length is 16 residues. The V gene's germline CDR1 is SGDLS and CDR2 YYNGEE. The CDR3 DNA reads TGTGCCAGCAGCGTAGGACCGGGACTGAGGACAGATACGCAGTATTTT. This sequence encodes CASSVGPGLRTDTQYF.

The rearrangement uses TRBV6-6 and TRBJ1-2, with a possible D match to TRBD1 (6 bases). Trimming cost V 6 bases and J 2 bases, with 10 bases left between them. The germline V gene encodes CDR1 MNHNY and CDR2 SVGAGI (reference sequence). The CDR3 loop spans 13 amino acids. The CDR3, as DNA: TGTGCCAGCAGCCGGACAGAGAACTATGGCTACACCTTC. Amino acid sequence: CASSRTENYGYTF.

The rearrangement uses TRBV5-1 and TRBJ1-3; D is uncertain. The CDR3 extends over 15 amino acids. V gave up 0 bases and J gave up 0 bases, with 7 bases separating them. The germline V gene has CDR1 SGHRS and CDR2 YFSETQ. The CDR3 sequence is CASSLDSHSGNTIYF. The CDR3 bases are TGCGCCAGCAGCTTGGACAGCCACTCTGGAAACACCATATATTTT.